This T cell receptor (beta chain) was observed in a study of blood T cell repertoires in COVID-19. Looking at the study overall: T cells, B-cell-depleted T cells, or PBMCs supplied cDNA or gDNA.

Trimming removed 2 bases from V and 8 bases from J, with 10 bases in between. This CDR3 spans 12 amino acids. The germline gives CDR1 SGHRS, CDR2 YFSETQ. Study processing details: By means of reference gene primer amplification, nucleated cell counts were estimated. Measured with immunoSEQ multiplex PCR; TCRdb has only the in-frame clones, and not every one. V, J and clone size derive from that table, while D and trimming were established from the DNA sequence. The sample has 20,000 to 25,000 clones, about 91% seen once. The TCR originated in a man between 65 and 85 years old with active COVID-19. The chain has TRBV5-1 and TRBJ1-2; D is possibly TRBD1 (5 bases). Sequencing input: peripheral blood. CDR3 region: CASSFSREGYTF. The CDR3 nucleotides read TGCGCCAGCAGCTTTTCCAGGGAAGGCTACACCTTC.